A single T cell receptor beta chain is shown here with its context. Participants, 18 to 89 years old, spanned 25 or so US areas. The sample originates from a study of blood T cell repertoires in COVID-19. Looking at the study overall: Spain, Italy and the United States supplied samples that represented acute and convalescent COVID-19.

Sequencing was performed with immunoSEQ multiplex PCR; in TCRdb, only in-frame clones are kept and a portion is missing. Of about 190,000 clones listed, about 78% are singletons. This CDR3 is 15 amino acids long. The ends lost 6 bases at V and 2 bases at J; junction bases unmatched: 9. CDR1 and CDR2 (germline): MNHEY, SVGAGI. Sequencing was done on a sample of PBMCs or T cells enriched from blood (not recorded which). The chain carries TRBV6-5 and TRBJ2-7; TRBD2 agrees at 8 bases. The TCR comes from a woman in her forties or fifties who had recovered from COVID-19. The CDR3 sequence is CASSRGAGGTYEQYF. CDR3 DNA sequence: TGTGCCAGCAGCCGGGGGGCGGGAGGAACCTACGAGCAGTACTTC.